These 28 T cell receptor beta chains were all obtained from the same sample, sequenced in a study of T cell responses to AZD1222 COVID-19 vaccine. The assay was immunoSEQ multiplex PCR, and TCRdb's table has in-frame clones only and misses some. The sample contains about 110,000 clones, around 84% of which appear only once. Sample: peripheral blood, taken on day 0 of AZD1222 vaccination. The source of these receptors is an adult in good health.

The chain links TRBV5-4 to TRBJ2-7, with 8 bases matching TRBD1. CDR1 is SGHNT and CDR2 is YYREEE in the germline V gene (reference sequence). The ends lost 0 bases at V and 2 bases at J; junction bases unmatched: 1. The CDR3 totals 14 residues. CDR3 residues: CASSLAGQAYEQYF. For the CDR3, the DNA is TGTGCCAGCAGCTTGGCGGGACAGGCCTACGAGCAGTACTTC.

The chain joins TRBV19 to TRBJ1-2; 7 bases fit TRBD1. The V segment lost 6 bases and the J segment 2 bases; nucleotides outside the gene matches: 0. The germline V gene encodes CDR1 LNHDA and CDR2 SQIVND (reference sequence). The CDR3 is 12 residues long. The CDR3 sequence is CASRTGNYGYTF. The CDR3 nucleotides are TGTGCCAGTAGGACAGGGAACTATGGCTACACCTTC. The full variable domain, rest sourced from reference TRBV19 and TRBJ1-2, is DGGITQSPKYLFRKEGQNVTLSCEQNLNHDAMYWYRQDPGQGLRLIYYSQIVNDFQKGDIAEGYSVSREKKESFPLTVTSAQKNPTAFYLCASRTGNYGYTFGSGTRLTVV.

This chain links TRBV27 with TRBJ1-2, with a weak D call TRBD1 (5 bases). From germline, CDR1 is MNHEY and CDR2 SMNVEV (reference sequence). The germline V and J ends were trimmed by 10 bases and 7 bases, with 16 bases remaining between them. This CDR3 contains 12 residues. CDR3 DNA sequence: TGTGCCACCAGGGCGAGGGCTGGTGGCTACACCTTC. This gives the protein CATRARAGGYTF.

CDR3 loop: CASSLSAVGAGELFF. In DNA, the CDR3 is TGCGCCAGCAGTCTGTCAGCGGTTGGGGCCGGGGAGCTGTTTTTT. The chain is built from TRBV4-3 and TRBJ2-2, with D possibly TRBD2 on 5 matching bases. Looked up from germline, CDR1 is LGHNA and CDR2 is YSLEER. V was trimmed by 6 bases and J by 6 bases, leaving 17 bases between them. The CDR3 extends over 15 amino acids.

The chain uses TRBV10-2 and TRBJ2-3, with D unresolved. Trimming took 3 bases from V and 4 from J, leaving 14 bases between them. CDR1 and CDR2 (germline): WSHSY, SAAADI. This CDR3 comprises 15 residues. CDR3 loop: CASSESGFYADTQYF. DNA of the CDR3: TGCGCCAGCAGTGAATCCGGCTTCTACGCAGATACGCAGTATTTT.

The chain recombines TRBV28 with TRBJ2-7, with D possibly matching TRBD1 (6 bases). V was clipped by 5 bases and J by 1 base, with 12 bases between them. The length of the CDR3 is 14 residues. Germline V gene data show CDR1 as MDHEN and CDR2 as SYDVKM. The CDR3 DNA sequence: TGTGCCAGCAGTGGCTCGGGACATTCCTACGAGCAGTACTTC. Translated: CASSGSGHSYEQYF. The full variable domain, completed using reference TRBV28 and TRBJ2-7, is DVKVTQSSRYLVKRTGEKVFLECVQDMDHENMFWYRQDPGLGLRLIYFSYDVKMKEKGDIPEGYSVSREKKERFSLILESASTNQTSMYLCASSGSGHSYEQYFGPGTRLTVT.

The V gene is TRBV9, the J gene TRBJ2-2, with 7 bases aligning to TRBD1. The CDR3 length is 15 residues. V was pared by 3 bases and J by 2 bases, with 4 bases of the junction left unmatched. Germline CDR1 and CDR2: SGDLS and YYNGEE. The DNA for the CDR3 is TGTGCCAGCAGCGCGACAGGGTACAACACCGGGGAGCTGTTTTTT. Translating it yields CASSATGYNTGELFF.

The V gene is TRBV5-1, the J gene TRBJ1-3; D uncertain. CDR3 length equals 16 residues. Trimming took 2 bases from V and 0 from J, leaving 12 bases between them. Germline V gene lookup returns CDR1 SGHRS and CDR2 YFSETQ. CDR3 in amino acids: CASSLGGSTSGNTIYF. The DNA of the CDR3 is TGCGCCAGCAGCTTAGGTGGATCGACCTCTGGAAACACCATATATTTT.

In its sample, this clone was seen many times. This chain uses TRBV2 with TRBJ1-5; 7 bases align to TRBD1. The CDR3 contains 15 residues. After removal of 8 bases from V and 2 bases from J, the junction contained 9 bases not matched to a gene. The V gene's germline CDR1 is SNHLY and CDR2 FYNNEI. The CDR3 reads CASGGLGGGNQPQHF. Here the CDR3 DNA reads TGTGCCAGCGGGGGGCTAGGGGGCGGCAATCAGCCCCAGCATTTT. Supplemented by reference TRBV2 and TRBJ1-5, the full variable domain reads EPEVTQTPSHQVTQMGQEVILRCVPISNHLYFYWYRQILGQKVEFLVSFYNNEISEKSEIFDDQFSVERPDGSNFTLKIRSTKLEDSAMYFCASGGLGGGNQPQHFGDGTRLSIL.

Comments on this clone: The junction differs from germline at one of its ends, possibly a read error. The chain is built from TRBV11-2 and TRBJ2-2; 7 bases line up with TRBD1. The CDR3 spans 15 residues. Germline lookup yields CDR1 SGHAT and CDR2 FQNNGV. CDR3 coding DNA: TGTGCCAGCAGCCTAGAGGGGGCCGGAGACGGGGAGCTGTTTTTT. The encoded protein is CASSLEGAGDGELFF.

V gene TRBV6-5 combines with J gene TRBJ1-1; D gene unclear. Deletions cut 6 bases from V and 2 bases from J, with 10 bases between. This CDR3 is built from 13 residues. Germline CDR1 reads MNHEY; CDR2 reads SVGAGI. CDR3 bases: TGTGCCAGCAGCCCCCGATTCAACACTGAAGCTTTCTTT. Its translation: CASSPRFNTEAFF.

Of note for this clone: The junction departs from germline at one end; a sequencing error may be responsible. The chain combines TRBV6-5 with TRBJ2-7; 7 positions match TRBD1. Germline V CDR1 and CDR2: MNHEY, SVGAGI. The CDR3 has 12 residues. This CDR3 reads CASSNRQGPWDF. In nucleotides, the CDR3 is TGTGCCAGCAGTAACAGACAGGGACCCTGGGACTTC.

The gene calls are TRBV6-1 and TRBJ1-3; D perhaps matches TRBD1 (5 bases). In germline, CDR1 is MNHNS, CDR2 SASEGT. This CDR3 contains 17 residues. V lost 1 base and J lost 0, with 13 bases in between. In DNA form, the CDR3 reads TGTGCCAGCAGTGAAGTCAAGGGGCCCCGCTCTGGAAACACCATATATTTT. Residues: CASSEVKGPRSGNTIYF.

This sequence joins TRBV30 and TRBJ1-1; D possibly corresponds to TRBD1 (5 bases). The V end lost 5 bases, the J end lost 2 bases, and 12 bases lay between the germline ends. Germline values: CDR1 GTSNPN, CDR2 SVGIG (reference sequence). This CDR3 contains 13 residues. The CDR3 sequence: CAWVRGRNTEAFF. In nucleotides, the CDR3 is TGTGCCTGGGTTCGGGGCAGAAACACTGAAGCTTTCTTT.

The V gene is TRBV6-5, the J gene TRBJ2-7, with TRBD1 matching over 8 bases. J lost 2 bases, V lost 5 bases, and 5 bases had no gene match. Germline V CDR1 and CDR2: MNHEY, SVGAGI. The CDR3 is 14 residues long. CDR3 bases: TGTGCCAGCAGTCCGGACAGGGTTCCCTACGAGCAGTACTTC. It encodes CASSPDRVPYEQYF.

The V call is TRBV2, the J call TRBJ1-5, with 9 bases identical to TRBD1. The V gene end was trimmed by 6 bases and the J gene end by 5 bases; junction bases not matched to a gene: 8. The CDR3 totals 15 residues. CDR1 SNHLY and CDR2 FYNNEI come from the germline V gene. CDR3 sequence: CASRRGTGRYQPQHF. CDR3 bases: TGTGCCAGCAGGCGGGGGACAGGGAGGTATCAGCCCCAGCATTTT.

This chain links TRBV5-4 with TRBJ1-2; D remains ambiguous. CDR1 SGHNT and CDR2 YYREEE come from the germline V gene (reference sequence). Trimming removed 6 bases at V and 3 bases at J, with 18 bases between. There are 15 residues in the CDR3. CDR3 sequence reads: CASTPPPPAHYGYTF. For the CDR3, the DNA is TGTGCCAGCACCCCCCCACCCCCCGCACACTATGGCTACACCTTC.

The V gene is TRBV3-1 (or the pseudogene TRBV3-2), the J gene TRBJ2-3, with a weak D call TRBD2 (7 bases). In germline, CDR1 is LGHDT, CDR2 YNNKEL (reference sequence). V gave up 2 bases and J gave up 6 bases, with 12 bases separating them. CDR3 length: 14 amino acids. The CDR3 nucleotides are TGTGCCAGCAGCCAACTTAGGGGGGGGGATACGCAGTATTTT. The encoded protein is CASSQLRGGDTQYF.

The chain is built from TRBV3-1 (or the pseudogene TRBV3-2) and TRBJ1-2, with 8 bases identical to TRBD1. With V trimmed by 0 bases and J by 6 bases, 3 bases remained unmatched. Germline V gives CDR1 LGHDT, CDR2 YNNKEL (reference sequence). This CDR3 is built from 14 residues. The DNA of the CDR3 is TGTGCCAGCAGCCAAGATCAGGGGGCAGATGGCTACACCTTC. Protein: CASSQDQGADGYTF.

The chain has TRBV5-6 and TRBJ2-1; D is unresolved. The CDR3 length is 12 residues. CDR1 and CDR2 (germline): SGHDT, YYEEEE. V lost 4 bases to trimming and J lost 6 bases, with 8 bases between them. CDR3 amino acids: CASSQSSNEQFF. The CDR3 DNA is TGTGCCAGCAGCCAGTCTAGCAATGAGCAGTTCTTC.

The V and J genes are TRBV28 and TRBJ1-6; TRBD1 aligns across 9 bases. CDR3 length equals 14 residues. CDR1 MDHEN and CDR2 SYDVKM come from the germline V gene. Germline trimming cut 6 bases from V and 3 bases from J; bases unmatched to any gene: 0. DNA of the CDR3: TGTGCCAGCAGGGGACAGGGCTATAATTCACCCCTCCACTTT. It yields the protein CASRGQGYNSPLHF.

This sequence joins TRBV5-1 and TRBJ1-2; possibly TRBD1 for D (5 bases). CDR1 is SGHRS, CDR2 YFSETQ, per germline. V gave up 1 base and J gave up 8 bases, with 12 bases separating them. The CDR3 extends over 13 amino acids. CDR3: CASSLIQGWGYTF. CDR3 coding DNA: TGCGCCAGCAGCTTGATCCAGGGTTGGGGCTACACCTTC.

CDR3 in amino acids: CASSVRRRRGYTDTQYF. CDR3 nucleotides: TGTGCCAGCAGTGTACGCCGGCGGAGGGGATATACAGATACGCAGTATTTT. This sequence joins TRBV6-1 and TRBJ2-3; TRBD2 is a possible D gene (6 bases). The CDR3 covers 17 residues. Trimming cost V 4 bases and J 3 bases, with 20 bases left between them. Germline V CDR1 and CDR2: MNHNS, SASEGT.

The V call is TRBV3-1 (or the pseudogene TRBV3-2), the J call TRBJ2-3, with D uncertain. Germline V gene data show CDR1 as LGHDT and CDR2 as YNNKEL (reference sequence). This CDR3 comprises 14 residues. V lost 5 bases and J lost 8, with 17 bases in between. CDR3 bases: TGTGCCAGCAGCTCCGGCCAAACGGAAGGTACGCAGTATTTT. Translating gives CASSSGQTEGTQYF.

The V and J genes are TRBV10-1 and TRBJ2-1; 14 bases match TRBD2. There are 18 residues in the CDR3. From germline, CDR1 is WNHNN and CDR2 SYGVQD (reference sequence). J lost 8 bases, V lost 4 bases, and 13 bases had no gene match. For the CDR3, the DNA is TGCGCCAGCAGTGGGGGGACTAGCGGGGGCCACCCGTGGGATGAGCAGTTCTTC. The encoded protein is CASSGGTSGGHPWDEQFF.

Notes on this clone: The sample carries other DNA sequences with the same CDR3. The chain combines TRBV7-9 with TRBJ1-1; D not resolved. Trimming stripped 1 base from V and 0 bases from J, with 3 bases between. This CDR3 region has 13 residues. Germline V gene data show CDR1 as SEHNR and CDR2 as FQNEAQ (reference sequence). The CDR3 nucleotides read TGTGCCAGCAGCTTAGGAATGAACACTGAAGCTTTCTTT. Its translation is CASSLGMNTEAFF.

CDR3 DNA: TGTGCCAGTAGTGCCGTTCGGCAGGCCGGGCCTGGAAACACCATATATTTT. It is translated as CASSAVRQAGPGNTIYF. The gene calls are TRBV19 and TRBJ1-3; no firm D call. V lost 5 bases and J 2 bases, leaving 19 bases between the germline ends. The V gene's germline CDR1 is LNHDA and CDR2 SQIVND (reference sequence). The length of the CDR3 is 17 residues.

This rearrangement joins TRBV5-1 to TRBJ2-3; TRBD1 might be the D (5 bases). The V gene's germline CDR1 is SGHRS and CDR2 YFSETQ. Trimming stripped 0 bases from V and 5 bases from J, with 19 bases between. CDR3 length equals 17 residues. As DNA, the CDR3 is TGCGCCAGCAGCTTGGCCAGCGACAGCCTAATCGGAGATACGCAGTATTTT. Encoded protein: CASSLASDSLIGDTQYF.